This T cell receptor (beta chain) comes out of a study of cytomegalovirus exposure and HLA in healthy donors. Study context: The Caucasian-associated ancestry cluster contained about 80% of the roughly 400 genotyped donors.

The CDR3 consists of 15 residues. Germline V lookup: CDR1 MNHEY, CDR2 SMNVEV (reference sequence). V dropped 1 base and J dropped 7; count of bases not matched to a gene: 6. As for this clone: Its cognate antigen is unknown.

PCR was performed using 60 Vbeta and 13 Jbeta primers. Profiling relied on immunoSEQ multiplex PCR, and the TCRdb table lists in-frame clones only, not all of them. The repertoire includes about 170,000 clones, roughly 84% of them detected once, and approximately 1.6% sits in the top ten. Points from the study as a whole: Owing to their indistinguishability, certain V segments, notably TRBV6-2 and TRBV6-3, were excluded. Later work associated roughly 15,000 TCR beta sequences with HLA alleles at 0.05 false discovery rate. By HLA locus, TCR association rates varied in a later analysis, with DRB1 showing the most and HLA-C the fewest.

The TCR originated in a male donor in good health and CMV-seronegative. Input material: PBMCs. The chain carries TRBV27 and TRBJ1-4; 7 bases match TRBD1. The CDR3 spells CASSLFGQGGEKLFF. In DNA, the CDR3 is TGTGCCAGCAGTTTATTTGGGCAGGGGGGTGAAAAACTGTTTTTT.